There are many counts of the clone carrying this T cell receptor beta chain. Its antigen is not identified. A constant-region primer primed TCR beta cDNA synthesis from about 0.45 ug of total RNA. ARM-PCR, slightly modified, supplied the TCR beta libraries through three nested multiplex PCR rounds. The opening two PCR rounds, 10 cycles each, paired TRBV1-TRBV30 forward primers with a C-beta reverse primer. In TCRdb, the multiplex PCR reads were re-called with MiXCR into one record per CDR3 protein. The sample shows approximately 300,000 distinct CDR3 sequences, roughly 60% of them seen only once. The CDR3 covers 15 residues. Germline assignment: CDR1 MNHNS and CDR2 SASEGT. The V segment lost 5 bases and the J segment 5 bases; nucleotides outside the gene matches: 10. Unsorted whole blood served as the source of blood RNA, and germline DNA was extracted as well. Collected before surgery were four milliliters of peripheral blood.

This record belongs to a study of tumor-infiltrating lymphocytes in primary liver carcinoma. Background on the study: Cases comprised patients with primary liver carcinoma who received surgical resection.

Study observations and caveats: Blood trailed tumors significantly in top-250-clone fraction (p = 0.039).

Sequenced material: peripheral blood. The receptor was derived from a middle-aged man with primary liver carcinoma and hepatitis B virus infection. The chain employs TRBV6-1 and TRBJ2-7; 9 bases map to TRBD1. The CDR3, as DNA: TGTGCCAGCAGTTTCAACAGGGGGCAGAGAAACGAGCAGTACTTC. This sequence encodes CASSFNRGQRNEQYF.